The clone carrying this T cell receptor beta chain occurred many times. Its antigen remains unknown. Trimming removed 2 bases from V and 6 bases from J, with 14 bases in between. From germline, CDR1 is SGHTA and CDR2 FQGNSA. CDR3 length: 14 residues. This entry belongs to a study of T cell repertoires in cytomegalovirus infection. At the level of the study: Recently identified HLA-C-restricted CMV epitopes and well-studied HLA-B-restricted CMV epitopes were used by the study. Public TCR beta signatures provided an indication of both CMV infection and a matching HLA type.

Study-wide results and limits: In two of eight donors, the top clonotype was HLA-C-restricted CMV-specific. Pooled public TCR beta family frequency picked out CMV carriers with the relevant HLA.

TCRdb ran MiXCR on the reads and lists one entry per CDR3 protein. The table shows some 940,000 distinct CDR3 sequences, with around 32% occurring only once. The sequence derives from a human donor in good health (CMV status not recorded). Some clones in this sample may be carry-over from other donors' samples. Sequences were derived from cultured CD8+ T cells from PBMCs, sampled from culture after CMV antigen stimulation. The chain uses TRBV7-2 and TRBJ2-7, with D maybe TRBD2 (6 bases). DNA for the CDR3: TGTGCCAGCAGCTTATGGAGGGGCCCCCTCGAGCAGTACGTC. This sequence encodes CASSLWRGPLEQYV.